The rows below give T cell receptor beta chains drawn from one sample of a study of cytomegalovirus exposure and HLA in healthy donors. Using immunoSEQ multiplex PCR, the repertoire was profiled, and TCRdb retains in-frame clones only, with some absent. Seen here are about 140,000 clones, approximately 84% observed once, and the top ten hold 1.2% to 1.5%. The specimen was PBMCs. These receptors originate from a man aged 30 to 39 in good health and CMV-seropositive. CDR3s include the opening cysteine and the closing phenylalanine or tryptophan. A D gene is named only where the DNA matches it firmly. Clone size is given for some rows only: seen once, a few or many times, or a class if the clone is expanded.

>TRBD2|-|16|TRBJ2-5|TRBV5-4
TGTGCCAGCAGCTTTTACGGGACTAGCGGGAGGGAGACCCAGTACTTC
CASSFYGTSGRETQYF
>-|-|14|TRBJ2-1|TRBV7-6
TGTGCCAGCAGCTTAGTGACTAACCACAATGAGCAGTTCTTC
CASSLVTNHNEQFF
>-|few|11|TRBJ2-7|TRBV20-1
TGCAGTGCCTCTGACAGCTACGAGCAGTACTTC
CSASDSYEQYF
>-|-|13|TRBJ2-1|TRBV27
TGTGCCAGCAGTTCACAGGAACACAATGAGCAGTTCTTC
CASSSQEHNEQFF
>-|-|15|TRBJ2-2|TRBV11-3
TGTGCCAGCAGCCCCGAGGTGGGGAGGACCGGGGAGCTGTTTTTT
CASSPEVGRTGELFF
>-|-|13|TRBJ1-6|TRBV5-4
TGTGCCTTCCACAGGGAATATAATTCACCCCTCCACTTT
CAFHREYNSPLHF
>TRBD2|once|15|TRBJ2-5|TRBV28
TGTGCCAGCAGTCTGACTAGCGGGGGACAAGAGACCCAGTACTTC
CASSLTSGGQETQYF
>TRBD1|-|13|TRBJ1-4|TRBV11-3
TGTGCCAGCAGCCTCGACAGGGATCAAAAACTGTTTTTT
CASSLDRDQKLFF
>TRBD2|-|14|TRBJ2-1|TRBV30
TGTGCCTGGAGTGGCGGGGGGGCTGGAAATGAGCAGTTCTTC
CAWSGGGAGNEQFF
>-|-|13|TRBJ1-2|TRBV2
TGTGCCAGCAGTTACGAGGGGGATTATGGCTACACCTTC
CASSYEGDYGYTF
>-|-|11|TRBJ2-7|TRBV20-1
TGCAGTGCTATTCTACCCCCCCTTTTGTACTTC
CSAILPPLLYF